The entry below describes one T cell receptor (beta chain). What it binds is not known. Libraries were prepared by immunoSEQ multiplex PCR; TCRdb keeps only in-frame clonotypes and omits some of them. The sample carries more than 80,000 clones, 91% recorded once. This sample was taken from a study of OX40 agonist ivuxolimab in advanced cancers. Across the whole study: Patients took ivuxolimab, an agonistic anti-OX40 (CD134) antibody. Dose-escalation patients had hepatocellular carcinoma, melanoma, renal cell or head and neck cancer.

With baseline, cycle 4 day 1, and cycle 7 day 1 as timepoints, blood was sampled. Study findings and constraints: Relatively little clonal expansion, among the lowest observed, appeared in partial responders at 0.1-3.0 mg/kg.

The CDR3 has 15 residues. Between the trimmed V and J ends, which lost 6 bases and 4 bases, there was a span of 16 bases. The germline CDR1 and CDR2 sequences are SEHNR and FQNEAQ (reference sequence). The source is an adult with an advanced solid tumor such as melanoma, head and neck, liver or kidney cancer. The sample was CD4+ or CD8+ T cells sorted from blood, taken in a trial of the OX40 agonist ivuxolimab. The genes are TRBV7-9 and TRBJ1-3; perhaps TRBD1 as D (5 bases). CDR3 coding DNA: TGTGCCAGCAGACATAGTGGGGGGAGAGGAAACACCATATATTTT. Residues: CASRHSGGRGNTIYF.